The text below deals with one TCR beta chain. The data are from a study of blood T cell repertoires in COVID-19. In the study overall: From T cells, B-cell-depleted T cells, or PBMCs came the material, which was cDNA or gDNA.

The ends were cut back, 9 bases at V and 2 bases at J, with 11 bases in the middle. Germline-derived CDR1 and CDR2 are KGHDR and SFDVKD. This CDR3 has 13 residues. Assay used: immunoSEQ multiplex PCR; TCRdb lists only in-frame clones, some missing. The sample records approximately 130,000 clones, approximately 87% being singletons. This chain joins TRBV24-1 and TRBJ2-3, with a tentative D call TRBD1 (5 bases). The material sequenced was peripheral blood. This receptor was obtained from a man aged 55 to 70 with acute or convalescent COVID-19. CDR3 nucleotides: TGTGCCACCGCCGGACAAAACACAGATACGCAGTATTTT. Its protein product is CATAGQNTDTQYF.